Presented here are 32 T cell receptor beta chains from one specimen sequenced in a study of T cell repertoires in cytomegalovirus infection. One entry per CDR3 protein, called by TCRdb with MiXCR from the reads. This sample has about 740,000 distinct CDR3 sequences; less than 40% occur once, and the top ten carry around 2.6%. Sequenced sample: PBMCs. The receptors here all came from a human donor in good health (CMV status not recorded). Some clones in this sample may be carry-over from other donors' samples.

This clonotype turned up a few times. V usage is TRBV20-1 and J usage is TRBJ1-5, with TRBD1 identical over 8 bases. This CDR3 is 13 amino acids long. Germline CDR1 is DFQATT and CDR2 is SNEGSKA (reference sequence). V gave up 4 bases and J gave up 4 bases; unmatched junction bases: 3. CDR3 nucleotides: TGCAGTGCTACAGGGGGCAATAATCAGCCCCAGCATTTT. Its translation is CSATGGNNQPQHF.

V and J are TRBV5-1 and TRBJ2-3; 10 bases fit TRBD2. The germline V gene encodes CDR1 SGHRS and CDR2 YFSETQ. The CDR3 totals 16 residues. The V gene end was trimmed by 0 bases and the J gene end by 2 bases; junction bases not matched to a gene: 3. Written as DNA, the CDR3 is TGCGCCAGCAGCTTGGGGACTAGCGGACACACAGATACGCAGTATTTT. As protein: CASSLGTSGHTDTQYF. The whole variable domain, remainder taken from reference TRBV5-1 and TRBJ2-3, is KAGVTQTPRYLIKTRGQQVTLSCSPISGHRSVSWYQQTPGQGLQFLFEYFSETQRNKGNFPGRFSGRQFSNSRSEMNVSTLELGDSALYLCASSLGTSGHTDTQYFGPGTRLTVL.

The chain carries TRBV12-3 or TRBV12-4 and TRBJ1-4; 7 bases agree with TRBD1. V shed 5 bases and J 10 bases; nucleotides not matched to a gene: 10. The CDR3 consists of 14 residues. The CDR3 sequence: CASSRITGVGKLFF. The CDR3 DNA is TGTGCCAGCAGTCGGATCACAGGGGTGGGAAAACTGTTTTTT.

The chain links TRBV20-1 to TRBJ2-5; weak D call: TRBD1 (6 bases). The CDR3 runs to 14 residues. Germline-derived CDR1 and CDR2 are DFQATT and SNEGSKA (reference sequence). Trimming left V 0 bases short and J 5 bases short, with 13 bases between. The CDR3 nucleotides are TGCAGTGCTAGAGATCGGCAGGGGCTGGAGACCCAGTACTTC. Amino acid sequence: CSARDRQGLETQYF.

This clonotype was counted many times. V gene TRBV3-1 combines with J gene TRBJ2-2, with D hard to call. V was cut by 3 bases and J by 2 bases, with 7 bases left in between. CDR3 length: 14 amino acids. Germline V lookup: CDR1 LGHDT, CDR2 YNNKEL (reference sequence). The CDR3 protein is CASSQGVNTGELFF. CDR3 in DNA: TGTGCCAGCAGCCAGGGTGTCAACACCGGGGAGCTGTTTTTT.

The chain combines TRBV27 with TRBJ1-5; 7 positions match TRBD1. After removal of 2 bases from V and 0 bases from J, the junction contained 7 bases not matched to a gene. The CDR3 contains 17 residues. Germline V CDR1 and CDR2: MNHEY, SMNVEV (reference sequence). CDR3 sequence: CASSLEGGSTSNQPQHF. In DNA, the CDR3 is TGTGCCAGCAGTTTAGAAGGGGGCAGCACTAGCAATCAGCCCCAGCATTTT.

The chain combines TRBV12-3 or TRBV12-4 with TRBJ1-1, with 7 bases identical to TRBD1. CDR3 length equals 16 residues. V dropped 6 bases and J dropped 0; count of bases not matched to a gene: 10. The CDR3 nucleotides read TGTGCCAGCAGCCGACCGGGACAGAGGATGAACACTGAAGCTTTCTTT. Translating gives CASSRPGQRMNTEAFF.

This clonotype was seen only a few times. This chain uses TRBV11-3 with TRBJ1-6; no reliable D call. The germline V gene encodes CDR1 SGHNT and CDR2 YENEEA. V dropped 1 base and J dropped 10 bases, with 11 bases sitting between them. The CDR3 has 14 residues. The CDR3 is CASSLAGPGSPLHF. In DNA, the CDR3 is TGTGCCAGCAGCTTAGCCGGACCCGGATCACCCCTCCACTTT.

This sequence joins TRBV6-2 or TRBV6-3 and TRBJ2-7, with D unclear. V gave up 6 bases and J gave up 0 bases, with 21 bases separating them. Germline CDR1 and CDR2: MNHEY and SVGEGT. This CDR3 is 17 amino acids long. CDR3 in amino acids: CASSQSRFDLSSYEQYF. In DNA, the CDR3 is TGTGCCAGCAGCCAATCCCGGTTCGACCTCAGCTCCTACGAGCAGTACTTC.

J is TRBJ1-4 and V is TRBV7-2; D remains unclear. V was shortened by 7 bases and J by 10 bases, with 19 bases between the two germline ends. The CDR3 consists of 14 residues. Germline assignment: CDR1 SGHTA and CDR2 FQGNSA. CDR3 DNA: TGTGCCAGCACCCTACGAAGAGAGGGCGGAAAACTGTTTTTT. Protein sequence: CASTLRREGGKLFF.

The chain employs TRBV7-2 and TRBJ2-7, with 13 nucleotides matching TRBD2. Germline V gene lookup returns CDR1 SGHTA and CDR2 FQGNSA. The CDR3 is 17 residues long. The ends lost 2 bases at V and 1 base at J; junction bases unmatched: 5. CDR3 region: CASSLTSGRATSYEQYF. The CDR3 DNA sequence: TGTGCCAGCAGCTTAACTAGCGGGAGGGCCACGTCCTACGAGCAGTACTTC.

This chain uses TRBV19 with TRBJ2-7; D perhaps matches TRBD1 (6 bases). The germline V gene encodes CDR1 LNHDA and CDR2 SQIVND (reference sequence). The V end was cut by 7 bases, the J end by 7 bases, with 23 bases between. CDR3 size: 15 residues. The CDR3 loop is CASIRGIRGGPEQYF. DNA for the CDR3: TGTGCCAGTATTCGGGGAATCAGGGGCGGGCCGGAGCAGTACTTC.

The gene calls are TRBV7-2 and TRBJ2-3; D could derive from TRBD1 or TRBD2 (5 bases each). The CDR3 contains 11 residues. CDR1 is SGHTA and CDR2 is FQGNSA in the germline V gene. The V gene lost 0 bases and the J gene lost 12 bases, with 7 bases spanning the gap. DNA for the CDR3: TGTGCCAGCAGCTTAGCGTGGGACCAGTATTTT. The encoded protein is CASSLAWDQYF.

The CDR3 region is CASSSQGLILYGYTF. Here the CDR3 DNA reads TGTGCCAGCAGTTCTCAGGGCCTAATCCTCTATGGCTACACCTTC. This chain links TRBV28 with TRBJ1-2; weak D call: TRBD1 (5 bases). Germline-derived CDR1 and CDR2 are MDHEN and SYDVKM. CDR3 length equals 15 residues. Between the trimmed V and J ends, which lost 4 bases and 4 bases, there was a span of 16 bases.

V gene TRBV3-1 combines with J gene TRBJ2-3, with D perhaps TRBD1 (5 bases). This CDR3 region has 16 residues. The V end lost 3 bases, the J end lost 0 bases, and 13 bases lay between the germline ends. The V gene's germline CDR1 is LGHDT and CDR2 YNNKEL (reference sequence). The CDR3 reads CASSHRQRLSTDTQYF. In nucleotides, the CDR3 is TGTGCCAGCAGCCACAGACAGAGATTGAGCACAGATACGCAGTATTTT.

This chain joins TRBV7-2 and TRBJ2-1; D not certain. Germline V gene sequence: CDR1 SGHTA, CDR2 FQGNSA. This CDR3 spans 15 amino acids. Deletions cut 5 bases from V and 5 bases from J, with 16 bases between. The CDR3 protein is CASSLPQCGHNEQFF. The CDR3 DNA reads TGTGCCAGCAGCCTACCACAGTGTGGGCACAATGAGCAGTTCTTC. Filled out from reference TRBV7-2 and TRBJ2-1, the complete variable domain reads GAGVSQSPSNKVTEKGKDVELRCDPISGHTALYWYRQSLGQGLEFLIYFQGNSAPDKSGLPSDRFSAERTGGSVSTLTIQRTQQEDSAVYLCASSLPQCGHNEQFFGPGTRLTVL.

CDR3 amino acids: CASSTGIDLGAFF. CDR3 DNA: TGCGCCAGCAGCACGGGTATTGATCTGGGGGCTTTCTTT. V gene TRBV5-1 combines with J gene TRBJ1-1; D remains ambiguous. CDR3 length equals 13 residues. Germline assignment: CDR1 SGHRS and CDR2 YFSETQ. The V end lost 4 bases, the J end lost 11 bases, and 18 bases lay between the germline ends.

The V call is TRBV20-1, the J call TRBJ2-1; maybe TRBD2 (5 bases). Trimming shortened V by 3 bases and J by 3 bases, and 9 bases separated the two germline ends. Germline V gene lookup returns CDR1 DFQATT and CDR2 SNEGSKA (reference sequence). The CDR3 totals 13 residues. Here the CDR3 DNA reads TGCAGTGCTAGGGAGGCCAACTACAATGAGCAGTTCTTC. Translation: CSAREANYNEQFF.

The gene calls are TRBV6-1 and TRBJ2-1; no definite D call. In germline, CDR1 is MNHNS, CDR2 SASEGT. This CDR3 is built from 16 residues. The V gene lost 1 base and the J gene lost 0 bases, with 10 bases spanning the gap. CDR3 in DNA: TGTGCCAGCAGTGAAGACACCGACAACTCCTACAATGAGCAGTTCTTC. Protein: CASSEDTDNSYNEQFF.

The V gene is TRBV2, the J gene TRBJ1-6; D is perhaps TRBD1 (6 bases). V was pared by 5 bases and J by 8 bases, with 22 bases between. There are 17 residues in the CDR3. Germline V CDR1 and CDR2: SNHLY, FYNNEI. In DNA form, the CDR3 reads TGTGCCAGCAGTATACGAACCTTCAGGGGAAGTGATTCACCCCTCCACTTT. Translated, it gives CASSIRTFRGSDSPLHF.

This clonotype has only a few counts. V is TRBV28 and J is TRBJ1-2; D perhaps matches TRBD1 (5 bases). V gave up 6 bases and J gave up 6 bases, with 14 bases separating them. This CDR3 comprises 13 residues. The germline gives CDR1 MDHEN, CDR2 SYDVKM. CDR3 residues: CASSPTATNGYTF. The CDR3 DNA reads TGTGCCAGCAGCCCGACAGCGACCAATGGCTACACCTTC.

DNA of the CDR3: TGCAGCGTTGAAGAGGACAGGCAATTCTATGGCTACACCTTC. This gives the protein CSVEEDRQFYGYTF. V is TRBV29-1 and J is TRBJ1-2; 7 bases align to TRBD1. Germline CDR1 is SQVTM and CDR2 is ANQGSEA. The trim removed 0 bases at V and 4 bases at J, leaving 5 bases unmatched. The CDR3 loop spans 14 amino acids.

V is TRBV7-6 and J is TRBJ2-3, with D possibly being TRBD1 or TRBD2 (6 bases each). The V gene's germline CDR1 is SGHVS and CDR2 FNYEAQ. The CDR3 extends over 14 amino acids. Trimming shortened V by 4 bases and J by 6 bases, and 14 bases separated the two germline ends. The CDR3 DNA is TGTGCCAGCAGCTCCTGGGGGGCTGAGGATACGCAGTATTTT. Residues: CASSSWGAEDTQYF.

The gene calls are TRBV6-6 and TRBJ2-7; TRBD1 or TRBD2 may be the D gene (5 bases each). The V end lost 6 bases, the J end lost 1 base, and 13 bases lay between the germline ends. Germline V CDR1 and CDR2: MNHNY, SVGAGI (reference sequence). The CDR3 extends over 14 amino acids. The CDR3 nucleotides are TGTGCCAGCAGCCGGGACCCCGCGTCCTACGAGCAGTACTTC. Protein sequence: CASSRDPASYEQYF.

The J gene is TRBJ2-5, the V gene TRBV6-5, with TRBD1 identical over 11 bases. Looked up from germline, CDR1 is MNHEY and CDR2 is SVGAGI. The CDR3 runs 13 residues. V was pared by 6 bases and J by 5 bases, with 2 bases of the junction left unmatched. CDR3 region: CASSWTGGETQYF. The CDR3 region has the DNA TGTGCCAGCAGCTGGACAGGGGGCGAGACCCAGTACTTC.

In this sample, this clonotype turned up a few times. The rearrangement uses TRBV19 and TRBJ1-5, with 9 bases fitting TRBD1. Germline CDR1 LNHDA, CDR2 SQIVND (reference sequence). Trimming at V came to 5 bases and at J to 5 bases, leaving 7 bases not matched to a gene. The CDR3 sequence is 15 residues long. CDR3 protein: CASSAGRTGDQPQHF. The CDR3 DNA reads TGTGCCAGTAGTGCGGGCCGGACAGGGGATCAGCCCCAGCATTTT.

The chain couples TRBV2 to TRBJ1-5, with 7 positions matching TRBD1. CDR3 length: 17 residues. CDR1 is SNHLY, CDR2 FYNNEI, per germline. Trimming at V came to 3 bases and at J to 1 base, leaving 9 bases not matched to a gene. In DNA form, the CDR3 reads TGTGCCAGCAGTGAGATTTGGTCGGGACAGAGCAATCAGCCCCAGCATTTT. Translation: CASSEIWSGQSNQPQHF. Complete variable domain (other parts from reference TRBV2 and TRBJ1-5): EPEVTQTPSHQVTQMGQEVILRCVPISNHLYFYWYRQILGQKVEFLVSFYNNEISEKSEIFDDQFSVERPDGSNFTLKIRSTKLEDSAMYFCASSEIWSGQSNQPQHFGDGTRLSIL.

The rearrangement joins TRBV7-8 to TRBJ1-2; D possibly corresponds to TRBD1 (5 bases). The CDR3 runs to 16 residues. Germline lookup yields CDR1 SGHVS and CDR2 FQNEAQ. Trimming cost V 1 base and J 10 bases, with 22 bases left between them. Written as DNA, the CDR3 is TGTGCCAGCAGCTTAGGCCCATGGACATCTGGGGATGTCTACACCTTC. This translates into CASSLGPWTSGDVYTF.

The chain employs TRBV28 and TRBJ2-1; 10 bases agree with TRBD2. There are 15 residues in the CDR3. CDR1 MDHEN and CDR2 SYDVKM come from the germline V gene. The trim removed 7 bases at V and 8 bases at J, leaving 11 bases unmatched. CDR3 DNA sequence: TGTGCCAGCATCTTAAGCGGGAGGGCCATCTATGAGCAGTTCTTC. This codes for CASILSGRAIYEQFF.

A word on this clonotype: This may arise from a read error, as a much more abundant clone is one base away. The rearrangement links TRBV7-2 to TRBJ1-6; 7 bases are shared with TRBD1. The CDR3 has 15 residues. After removal of 2 bases from V and 6 bases from J, the junction contained 4 bases not matched to a gene. Looked up from germline, CDR1 is SGHTA and CDR2 is FQGNSA. CDR3 in DNA: TGTGCCAGCAGCTTACGGAGACAGGGTAATTCACCCCTCCACTTT. Translating it yields CASSLRRQGNSPLHF.

The chain couples TRBV28 to TRBJ1-4; D possibly corresponds to TRBD1 (5 bases). Trimming shortened V by 7 bases and J by 7 bases, and 16 bases separated the two germline ends. The CDR3 totals 14 residues. Per the germline V gene, CDR1 is MDHEN and CDR2 is SYDVKM. As DNA, the CDR3 is TGTGCCAGCATCGGGGGGTTAGTGCGTGAAAAACTGTTTTTT. Translation gives CASIGGLVREKLFF.

Only a few counts were recorded for this clonotype. The V and J genes are TRBV4-1 and TRBJ1-1; weak D call: TRBD1 (5 bases). Per the germline V gene, CDR1 is MGHRA and CDR2 is YSYEKL. CDR3 size: 17 residues. Trimming removed 1 base from V and 4 bases from J, with 19 bases in between. CDR3 sequence (DNA): TGCGCCAGCAGCCAAGGCAGGGATCGCCTTTTTGCCACTGAAGCTTTCTTT. This sequence encodes CASSQGRDRLFATEAFF.